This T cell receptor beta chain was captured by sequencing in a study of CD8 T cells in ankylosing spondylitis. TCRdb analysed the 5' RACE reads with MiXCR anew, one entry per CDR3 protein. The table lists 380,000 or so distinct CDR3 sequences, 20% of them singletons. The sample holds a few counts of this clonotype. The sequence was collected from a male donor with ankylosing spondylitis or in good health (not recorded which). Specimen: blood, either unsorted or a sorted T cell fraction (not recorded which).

The CDR3 protein is CASSQEDRGETQYF. The CDR3 DNA reads TGCGCCAGCAGCCAAGAGGACAGGGGAGAGACCCAGTACTTC. This sequence joins TRBV4-1 and TRBJ2-5, with TRBD1 matching over 9 bases. Trimming cost V 0 bases and J 4 bases; bases outside gene matches: 0. This CDR3 spans 14 amino acids. The germline V gene has CDR1 MGHRA and CDR2 YSYEKL.